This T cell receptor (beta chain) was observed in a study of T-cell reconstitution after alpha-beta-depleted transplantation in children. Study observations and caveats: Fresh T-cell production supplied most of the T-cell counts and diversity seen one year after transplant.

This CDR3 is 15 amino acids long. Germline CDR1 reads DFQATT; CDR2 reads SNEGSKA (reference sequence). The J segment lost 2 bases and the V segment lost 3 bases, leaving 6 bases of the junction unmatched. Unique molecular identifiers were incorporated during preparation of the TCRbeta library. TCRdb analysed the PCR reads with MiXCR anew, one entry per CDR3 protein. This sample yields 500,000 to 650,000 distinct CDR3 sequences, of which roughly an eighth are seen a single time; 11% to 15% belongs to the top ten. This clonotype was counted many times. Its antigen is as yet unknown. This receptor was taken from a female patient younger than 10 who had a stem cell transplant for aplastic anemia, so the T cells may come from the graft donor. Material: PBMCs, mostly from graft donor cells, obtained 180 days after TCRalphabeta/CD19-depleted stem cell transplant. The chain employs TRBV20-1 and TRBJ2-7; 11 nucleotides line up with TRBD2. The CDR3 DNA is TGCAGTGCTAGGGAGGGACTAGCGGCCCCCTACGAGCAGTACTTC. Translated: CSAREGLAAPYEQYF.